Listed below are T cell receptor beta chains from one sample, sequenced in a study of PD-1 blockade in classical Hodgkin lymphoma. Using immunoSEQ multiplex PCR, the repertoire was profiled, and TCRdb retains in-frame clones only, with some absent. Of approximately 99,000 clones in the sample, more than 80% were seen once. The specimen comprised peripheral blood mononuclear cells (PBMCs), sampled before the second cycle of nivolumab. These receptors all stem from a human donor with classical Hodgkin lymphoma. Both conserved end residues are part of each CDR3. A D gene is named only where the DNA matches it firmly. Clone size is not always given. Where it is, it says once, few, many or a class for expanded clones.

j_call: TRBJ2-1; clone_size: .; v_call: TRBV14; d_call: TRBD1; cdr3_nt: TGTGCCAGCAGCCAAGCCCTGGGACAGGGATCCTACAATGAGCAGTTCTTC; cdr3_aa: CASSQALGQGSYNEQFF
j_call: TRBJ1-5; clone_size: .; v_call: TRBV27; d_call: .; cdr3_nt: TGTGCCAGCAGTCAAAACGGACGAAATCAGCCCCAGCATTTT; cdr3_aa: CASSQNGRNQPQHF
j_call: TRBJ1-4; clone_size: .; v_call: TRBV4-1; d_call: .; cdr3_nt: TGCGCCAGCAGCCAAGATGGGGCAGGGAATGAAAAACTGTTTTTT; cdr3_aa: CASSQDGAGNEKLFF
j_call: TRBJ1-2; clone_size: .; v_call: TRBV7-9; d_call: .; cdr3_nt: TGTGCCAGCAGCCCTCGGACAAGCTATGGCTACACCTTC; cdr3_aa: CASSPRTSYGYTF
j_call: TRBJ2-3; clone_size: .; v_call: TRBV7-9; d_call: TRBD1; cdr3_nt: TGTGCCAGCAGCCAAGAACAGGGGCGCACAGATACGCAGTATTTT; cdr3_aa: CASSQEQGRTDTQYF
j_call: TRBJ1-1; clone_size: .; v_call: TRBV5-4; d_call: .; cdr3_nt: TGTGCCAGCAGCTTTGGCGTACTCATGAACACTGAAGCTTTCTTT; cdr3_aa: CASSFGVLMNTEAFF
j_call: TRBJ1-3; clone_size: few; v_call: TRBV7-2; d_call: TRBD1; cdr3_nt: TGTGCCAGCAGCCGAGGGACAGCAGGAAACACCATATATTTT; cdr3_aa: CASSRGTAGNTIYF
j_call: TRBJ2-7; clone_size: .; v_call: TRBV19; d_call: .; cdr3_nt: TGTGCCAGTAGTATAGAGGCCAGTTACGAGCAGTACTTC; cdr3_aa: CASSIEASYEQYF
j_call: TRBJ2-7; clone_size: .; v_call: TRBV5-1; d_call: TRBD2; cdr3_nt: TGCGCCAGCAGCGGCACCGGGACTAGCGTCTACGAGCAGTACTTC; cdr3_aa: CASSGTGTSVYEQYF
j_call: TRBJ2-2; clone_size: .; v_call: TRBV2; d_call: .; cdr3_nt: TGTGCCAGCTACCGGGCCCTGGCCGGGGAGCTGTTTTTT; cdr3_aa: CASYRALAGELFF
j_call: TRBJ2-3; clone_size: .; v_call: TRBV7-3; d_call: .; cdr3_nt: TGTGCCAGCAGCTTCGACAGAGATACGCAGTATTTT; cdr3_aa: CASSFDRDTQYF
j_call: TRBJ2-5; clone_size: .; v_call: TRBV7-3; d_call: .; cdr3_nt: TGTGCCAGCAGCTTAGGGAGGTTAGGAGAGACCCAGTACTTC; cdr3_aa: CASSLGRLGETQYF
j_call: TRBJ1-1; clone_size: .; v_call: TRBV10-3; d_call: .; cdr3_nt: TGTGCCATCAGGGAGGACACGGCGAACACTGAAGCTTTCTTT; cdr3_aa: CAIREDTANTEAFF